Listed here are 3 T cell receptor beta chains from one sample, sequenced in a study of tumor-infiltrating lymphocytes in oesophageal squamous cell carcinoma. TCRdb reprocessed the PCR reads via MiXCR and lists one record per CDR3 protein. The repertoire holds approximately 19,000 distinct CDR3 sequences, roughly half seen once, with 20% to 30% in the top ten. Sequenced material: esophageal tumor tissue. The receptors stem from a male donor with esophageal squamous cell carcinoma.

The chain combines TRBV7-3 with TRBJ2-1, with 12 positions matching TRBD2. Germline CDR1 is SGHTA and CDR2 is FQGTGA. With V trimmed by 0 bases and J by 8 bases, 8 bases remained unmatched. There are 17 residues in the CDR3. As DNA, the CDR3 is TGTGCCAGCAGCTTAACGGGGCGGACTAGCGGGATCGATGAGCAGTTCTTC. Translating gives CASSLTGRTSGIDEQFF.

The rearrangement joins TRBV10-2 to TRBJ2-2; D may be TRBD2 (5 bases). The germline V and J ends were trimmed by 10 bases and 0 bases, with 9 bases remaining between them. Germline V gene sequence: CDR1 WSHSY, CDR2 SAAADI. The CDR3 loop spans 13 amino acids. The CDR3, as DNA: TGCGCCACCCAGCGGACGAACACCGGGGAGCTGTTTTTT. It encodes CATQRTNTGELFF.

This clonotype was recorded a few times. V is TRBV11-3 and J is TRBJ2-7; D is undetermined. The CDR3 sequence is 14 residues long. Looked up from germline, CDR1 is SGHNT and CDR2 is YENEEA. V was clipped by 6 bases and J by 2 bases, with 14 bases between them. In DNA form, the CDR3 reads TGTGCCAGCAGGTCTAGATTTTCTCCCTACGAGCAGTACTTC. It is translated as CASRSRFSPYEQYF. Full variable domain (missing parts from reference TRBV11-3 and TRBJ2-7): EAGVVQSPRYKIIEKKQPVAFWCNPISGHNTLYWYLQNLGQGPELLIRYENEEAVDDSQLPKDRFSAERLKGVDSTLKIQPAELGDSAVYLCASRSRFSPYEQYFGPGTRLTVT.